This T cell receptor (beta chain) was profiled in a study of chemoradiotherapy in HPV16-positive cancers. Measured with immunoSEQ multiplex PCR; TCRdb has only the in-frame clones, and not every one. The sample consists of some 21,000 clones, around 87% of them appearing once. With 4 bases removed from V and 7 bases from J, the gap between germline ends came to 13 bases. Germline CDR1 MNHEY, CDR2 SMNVEV (reference sequence). The CDR3 extends over 13 amino acids. The rearrangement joins TRBV27 to TRBJ1-2; D remains ambiguous. The material sequenced was blood, taken from a patient who underwent chemoradiotherapy. The receptor's source is a human donor with HPV-associated anogenital cancer. CDR3 protein: CASSSTRWGGYTF. CDR3 in DNA: TGTGCCAGCAGTTCAACCCGGTGGGGTGGCTACACCTTC.